This paragraph reports one T cell receptor (beta chain). The data were taken from a study of blood T cell repertoires in COVID-19. In the study overall: Sample material is recorded as cDNA or gDNA derived from T cells, B-cell-depleted T cells, or PBMCs.

TCRdb's table, derived via immunoSEQ multiplex PCR, lists solely in-frame clones and lacks some. The sample has a few hundred thousand clones, over 75% seen once. The CDR3 consists of 14 residues. Per the germline V gene, CDR1 is SGHRS and CDR2 is YFSETQ. With V trimmed by 0 bases and J by 2 bases, 1 base remained unmatched. The sequencing sample was made of peripheral blood. The origin of this receptor is a human donor in a cohort sampled during active COVID-19. V gene TRBV5-1 combines with J gene TRBJ2-7; 8 bases are a match to TRBD2. CDR3 in amino acids: CASSLEGLAYEQYF. The CDR3 DNA follows: TGCGCCAGCAGCTTGGAGGGACTAGCCTACGAGCAGTACTTC.